The 18 T cell receptor beta chains in this list originate from one sample, sequenced in a study of technical replicates of blood from a few donors. Measured with immunoSEQ multiplex PCR; TCRdb has only the in-frame clones, and not every one. There are 65,000 to 90,000 clones in the sample; 91% occur only once, and 0.25% lies in the top ten. Specimen: T cells isolated from PBMCs. These receptors were obtained from a human donor in good health.

This clone was observed once. The chain recombines TRBV4-1 with TRBJ1-1; D is ambiguous. Trimming cost V 1 base and J 0 bases, with 12 bases left between them. From germline, CDR1 is MGHRA and CDR2 YSYEKL. This CDR3 spans 16 amino acids. The CDR3: CASSQVLTGMNTEAFF. CDR3 coding DNA: TGCGCCAGCAGCCAAGTTCTGACTGGTATGAACACTGAAGCTTTCTTT.

The rearrangement uses TRBV7-9 and TRBJ2-1; a weak D match, TRBD2 (6 bases). Germline-derived CDR1 and CDR2 are SEHNR and FQNEAQ (reference sequence). There are 15 residues in the CDR3. V lost 5 bases and J 8 bases, leaving 19 bases between the germline ends. DNA for the CDR3: TGTGCCAGCAGCCCTATGGGACTTCCTCGGGATGAGCAGTTCTTC. Translation: CASSPMGLPRDEQFF.

This chain uses TRBV19 with TRBJ2-2; D perhaps matches TRBD2 (5 bases). Germline V gene sequence: CDR1 LNHDA, CDR2 SQIVND (reference sequence). V was trimmed by 5 bases and J by 4 bases, leaving 8 bases between them. This CDR3 has 13 residues. CDR3 protein: CASSFLATGELFF. As DNA, the CDR3 is TGTGCCAGTAGTTTTCTAGCCACCGGGGAGCTGTTTTTT.

The genes are TRBV19 and TRBJ2-2; possible D gene TRBD2, 6 bases. V lost 3 bases and J 1 base, leaving 6 bases between the germline ends. Germline CDR1 and CDR2: LNHDA and SQIVND (reference sequence). The CDR3 runs to 14 residues. The CDR3 loop reads CASSMGGNTGELFF. CDR3 sequence (DNA): TGTGCCAGTAGTATGGGGGGGAACACCGGGGAGCTGTTTTTT. Filled out from reference TRBV19 and TRBJ2-2, the complete variable domain reads DGGITQSPKYLFRKEGQNVTLSCEQNLNHDAMYWYRQDPGQGLRLIYYSQIVNDFQKGDIAEGYSVSREKKESFPLTVTSAQKNPTAFYLCASSMGGNTGELFFGEGSRLTVL.

The chain joins TRBV27 to TRBJ2-7, with TRBD1 identical over 8 bases. V lost 6 bases to trimming and J lost 4 bases; unmatched junction nucleotides: 5. CDR1 and CDR2 (germline): MNHEY, SMNVEV (reference sequence). This CDR3 spans 13 amino acids. The CDR3 region is CASSGGQGYEQYF. CDR3 DNA: TGTGCCAGCAGCGGAGGACAGGGATACGAGCAGTACTTC.

The chain uses TRBV7-2 and TRBJ2-1, with 8 bases matching TRBD1. V dropped 5 bases and J dropped 9; count of bases not matched to a gene: 9. CDR1 and CDR2 (germline): SGHTA, FQGNSA. This CDR3 spans 14 amino acids. CDR3 in DNA: TGTGCCAGCAGCATAATAGCAGGGGGCGGTGAGCAGTTCTTC. As protein: CASSIIAGGGEQFF.

The chain is built from TRBV4-1 and TRBJ1-1; D may be TRBD1 (5 bases). V lost 1 base, J lost 5 bases, and 14 bases lay in between. The CDR3 contains 15 residues. Looked up from germline, CDR1 is MGHRA and CDR2 is YSYEKL. CDR3 region: CASSQGQGGGTEAFF. The CDR3 region has the DNA TGCGCCAGCAGCCAAGGGCAGGGTGGAGGGACTGAAGCTTTCTTT.

This chain uses TRBV15 with TRBJ2-1; 9 nucleotides align to TRBD1. CDR1 is LNHNV and CDR2 is YYDKDF in the germline V gene (reference sequence). This CDR3 has 16 residues. J gave up 6 bases and V 5 bases, and 11 bases lay outside the gene matches. This chain's CDR3 is CATSLKPGTGFNEQFF. CDR3 sequence (DNA): TGTGCCACCAGCCTTAAACCCGGGACAGGGTTCAATGAGCAGTTCTTC.

The chain is built from TRBV19 and TRBJ2-3, with 12 bases aligning to TRBD2. Trimming removed 5 bases from V and 2 bases from J; junction bases left unmatched: 2. Germline values: CDR1 LNHDA, CDR2 SQIVND (reference sequence). CDR3 size: 15 residues. CDR3 amino acids: CASSGLAGYTDTQYF. The CDR3 coding sequence is TGTGCCAGTAGTGGACTAGCGGGGTACACAGATACGCAGTATTTT.

This clone has just one count. This chain links TRBV6-5 with TRBJ2-7, with no clear D. The germline V gene encodes CDR1 MNHEY and CDR2 SVGAGI. This CDR3 spans 15 amino acids. Trimming cost V 2 bases and J 0 bases, with 11 bases left between them. CDR3 region: CASSYGVIHSYEQYF. The CDR3 nucleotides read TGTGCCAGCAGTTACGGAGTAATTCACTCCTACGAGCAGTACTTC.

This chain joins TRBV4-2 and TRBJ2-3; D unresolved. Germline CDR1 is LGHNA and CDR2 is YNFKEQ. The V end was cut by 0 bases, the J end by 4 bases, with 17 bases between. The CDR3 is made up of 17 amino acids. CDR3 sequence: CASSQDRLERAPDTQYF. The CDR3, as DNA: TGTGCCAGCAGCCAAGATAGGCTTGAAAGAGCGCCAGATACGCAGTATTTT.

The chain has TRBV30 and TRBJ1-4, with D uncertain. Germline V CDR1 and CDR2: GTSNPN, SVGIG (reference sequence). Between the trimmed V and J ends, which lost 4 bases and 5 bases, there was a span of 8 bases. The CDR3 extends over 12 amino acids. CDR3 in DNA: TGTGCCTGGAATCTGAGAAATGAAAAACTGTTTTTT. This sequence encodes CAWNLRNEKLFF.

The V call is TRBV7-2, the J call TRBJ2-1, with 8 positions matching TRBD2. This CDR3 has 13 amino acids. Germline CDR1 reads SGHTA; CDR2 reads FQGNSA. With 5 bases clipped from V and 12 bases from J, the junction kept 9 bases outside the gene matches. The CDR3 is CASSAAGRAGQFF. The CDR3 nucleotides are TGTGCCAGCAGCGCCGCCGGGAGGGCCGGGCAGTTCTTC.

The gene calls are TRBV6-1 and TRBJ1-2, with D tentatively TRBD1 (6 bases). The CDR3 is 15 amino acids. Between the trimmed V and J ends, which lost 2 bases and 5 bases, there was a span of 15 bases. The germline gives CDR1 MNHNS, CDR2 SASEGT. The CDR3 loop is CASSERRGALYGYTF. For the CDR3, the DNA is TGTGCCAGCAGTGAACGTCGGGGGGCGCTGTATGGCTACACCTTC.

The genes are TRBV6-5 and TRBJ2-7; D remains ambiguous. The CDR3 totals 13 residues. V shed 5 bases and J shed 2 bases, with 10 bases lying between them. Germline V gene data show CDR1 as MNHEY and CDR2 as SVGAGI. The CDR3 DNA reads as TGTGCCAGCAGTGAGACTGTCACCTACGAGCAGTACTTC. It is translated as CASSETVTYEQYF.

The J gene is TRBJ2-7, the V gene TRBV9; perhaps TRBD2 as D (6 bases). This CDR3 is built from 15 residues. CDR1 is SGDLS, CDR2 YYNGEE, per germline. Trimming took off 3 bases at V and 3 bases at J, with 16 bases between the two ends. CDR3 sequence (DNA): TGTGCCAGCAGCGCGCGGGACGGGGGAGGCTACGAGCAGTACTTC. Translated, it gives CASSARDGGGYEQYF.

This rearrangement joins TRBV19 to TRBJ2-7; TRBD1 matches 9 bases. Germline lookup yields CDR1 LNHDA and CDR2 SQIVND (reference sequence). There are 16 residues in the CDR3. Germline trimming cut 6 bases from V and 2 bases from J; bases unmatched to any gene: 11. CDR3 sequence: CASSQLRTGAAYEQYF. The CDR3 coding sequence is TGTGCCAGTAGCCAACTAAGGACAGGGGCGGCCTACGAGCAGTACTTC. Using reference TRBV19 and TRBJ2-7 for the parts outside the CDR3, the full variable domain is DGGITQSPKYLFRKEGQNVTLSCEQNLNHDAMYWYRQDPGQGLRLIYYSQIVNDFQKGDIAEGYSVSREKKESFPLTVTSAQKNPTAFYLCASSQLRTGAAYEQYFGPGTRLTVT.

The chain uses TRBV7-9 and TRBJ2-7, with 11 nucleotides matching TRBD2. This CDR3 spans 16 amino acids. The junction had 9 bases not matched to a gene; V was cut back by 5 bases and J by 3 bases. Germline V gene lookup returns CDR1 SEHNR and CDR2 FQNEAQ (reference sequence). CDR3 region: CASSPPRLAGYYEQYF. CDR3 coding DNA: TGTGCCAGCAGCCCCCCCCGACTAGCGGGATACTACGAGCAGTACTTC.